This TCR beta chain is from a study of CD8+ T cells in alopecia areata. V was shortened by 4 bases and J by 1 base, with 17 bases between the two germline ends. This CDR3 has 16 amino acids. Germline V CDR1 and CDR2: SGHRS, YFSETQ. This clone appeared a single time. The authors extracted RNA and reverse transcribed it into cDNA as the sequencing template. Assay used: immunoSEQ multiplex PCR; TCRdb lists only in-frame clones, some missing. This table has about 98,000 clones, 35% to 50% appearing once. The sample consisted of CD4+ T cells sorted from blood. V gene TRBV5-1 combines with J gene TRBJ1-2, with a possible D match to TRBD1 (6 bases). The TCR was taken from a human donor with alopecia areata. CDR3 loop: CASSGSDRERNYGYTF. The CDR3 region has the DNA TGCGCCAGCAGCGGATCGGACAGAGAGCGTAACTATGGCTACACCTTC.